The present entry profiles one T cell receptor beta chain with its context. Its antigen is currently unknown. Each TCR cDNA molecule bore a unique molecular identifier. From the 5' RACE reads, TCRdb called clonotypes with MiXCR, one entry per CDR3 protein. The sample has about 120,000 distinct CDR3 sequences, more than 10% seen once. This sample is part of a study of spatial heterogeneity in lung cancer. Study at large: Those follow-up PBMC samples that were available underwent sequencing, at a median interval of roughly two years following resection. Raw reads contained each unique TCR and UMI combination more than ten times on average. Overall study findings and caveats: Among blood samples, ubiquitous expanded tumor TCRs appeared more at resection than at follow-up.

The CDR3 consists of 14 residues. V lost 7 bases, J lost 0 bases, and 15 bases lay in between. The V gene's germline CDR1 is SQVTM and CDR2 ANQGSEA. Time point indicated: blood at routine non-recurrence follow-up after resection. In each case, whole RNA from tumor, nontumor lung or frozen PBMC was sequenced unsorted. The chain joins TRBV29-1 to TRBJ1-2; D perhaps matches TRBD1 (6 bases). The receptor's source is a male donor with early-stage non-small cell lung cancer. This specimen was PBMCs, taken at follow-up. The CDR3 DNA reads TGCAGCGCTGCACCGGACAGTTCTAACTATGGCTACACCTTC. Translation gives CSAAPDSSNYGYTF.